The T cell receptor (beta chain) described here comes from a study of CD8 T cells in Susac syndrome (dated by TCRdb to about 2019). Looking at the study overall: Among the sequenced Susac syndrome patients, about 6 had clinically active disease and fewer than ten were in clinical remission. Repertoire sequencing was used to test whether CD8+ T cell activation and differentiation in Susac syndrome was antigen driven. Susac syndrome patients were therapy-naive, on corticosteroids (some also receiving IVIg), or on IVIg alone at blood withdrawal.

From its cysteine to its phenylalanine, the CDR3 spans 15 amino acids. CDR3 DNA only is kept here, 45 bases in frame from base 1. Unmatched junction bases come to 4, with V trimmed by 9 bases and J by 2 bases. RNA was extracted with the RNeasy kit and roughly 0.45 to 1 ug was reverse transcribed using random hexamers. The immunoSEQ multiplex PCR assay, which covers 54 Vbeta and 13 Jbeta segments, was used to amplify TCR beta CDR3 regions. PCR amplification bias was corrected by using a synthetic template baseline for primer optimization and computational correction. Concerning the study's data processing: Reads were annotated to V, D and J genes according to IMGT and were analyzed with immunoSEQ Analyzer, with only productive sequences retained. Clonality was calculated as one minus the Shannon entropy normalized by log2 of the number of productive unique sequences. For each patient and control, public and private clones were evaluated within the 100 most prevalent clones. A clone was defined as Susac-specific if it was absent from the healthy and MS cohorts, from about a thousand published viral clones and from other ImmuneACCESS disease sequences. TCRdb trimmed the raw reads at Q25, called clones with MiXCR and kept productive beta chains. Each entry is one CDR3 protein sequence, shown with its most common DNA and genes. TCRdb's processing, not the authors' own work, is the source of the V and J calls. The sample table contains about 140,000 distinct CDR3 sequences; only one count was recorded for about 95% of them. Together, the top ten hold 0.13% to 0.15% of the sample.

Results the study describes overall, beyond this receptor: The number of individuals in the TCR sequencing and HLA analysis was recognized as being relatively small. The CD4+ T cell repertoire of patients with Susac syndrome showed no detectable clonal expansion.

Peripheral blood CD8+ and CD4+ T cells from healthy donors, Susac syndrome patients and multiple sclerosis patients were profiled by high-throughput TCR beta sequencing. Recently defined diagnostic criteria for definite or probable disease were met by the Susac syndrome patients. Bulk CD8+ and CD4+ T cells were purified by magnetic negative isolation, while CD8+ TEMRA cells were enriched using FACS. Blood was drawn into EDTA tubes, processed within 24 hours, and PBMCs were isolated by density gradient centrifugation. PBMCs intended for TCR sequencing were cryopreserved in liquid nitrogen and thawed later in a water bath at 37 degrees C. A purity of at least 90% was achieved for sorted or isolated CD4+, CD8+ and CD8+ TEMRA cells. Concerning this clonotype itself: Its antigen is still unknown. Base qualities are missing; no much larger clone stands one base away.

The rearrangement joined TRBV12-3 or TRBV12-4 to TRBJ2-6; 10 bases in the middle match TRBD1. The specimen sequenced was CD4+ T cells from PBMCs. The source is a human donor with Susac syndrome. The CDR3 region reads CASWDRGAGANVLTF. At the DNA level, the sequence is TGTGCCAGTTGGGACAGGGGAGCTGGGGCCAACGTCCTGACTTTC.